This T cell receptor (beta chain) was sequenced in a study of T-cell memory formation after mild COVID-19. Study-wide results and limits: Several responding clones turned up in pre-infection memory, indicating that cross-reactive memory may have taken part.

Deletions cut 2 bases from V and 5 bases from J, with 5 bases between. There are 11 residues in the CDR3. Germline CDR1 and CDR2: DFQATT and SNEGSKA (reference sequence). TCRdb processed the 5' RACE reads anew with MiXCR; each CDR3 protein has one entry. Altogether some 300,000 distinct CDR3 sequences are present, more than 20% being singletons, with the ten largest covering approximately 22%. Worth noting for this clonotype: The target antigen is unknown.

The receptor comes from a man in his late teens or twenties who had mild COVID-19 (a few samples of this study predate the infection). Cell type and time point are not known. The sequenced material came from PBMCs or a T cell subset sorted from them (not recorded which). The V and J genes are TRBV20-1 and TRBJ2-3; D call uncertain. DNA for the CDR3: TGCAGTGCTAGAATGCGAGATACGCAGTATTTT. This codes for CSARMRDTQYF.